This T cell receptor beta chain stems from a study of T cells expressing NK-cell markers. The wider study: Underlying the TCR beta repertoires were sorted CD3+CD56+NKG2C+, CD3+CD56+NKG2C- and CD3+CD56-NKG2C+ T cells. Out of eight donors sequenced, seven tested HCMV-seropositive and the remaining one seronegative.

Germline assignment: CDR1 SGHTA and CDR2 FQGNSA. The CDR3 has 17 residues. In the case of this clonotype: The antigen is unknown.

Whole-study findings and limits: Among CD8+ T cells from 5 to 7 donors, dominant NKG2C+ clonotypes accounted for roughly 1.0-7.0%.

TCRdb reprocessed the 5' RACE reads and keeps a single row for each CDR3 protein, giving no DNA. The sample totals fewer than 300,000 distinct CDR3 sequences. This chain uses TRBV7-2 with TRBJ1-4; the TRBD1 assignment by TCRdb is unverifiable without DNA. The origin of this receptor is a woman between 18 and 70 years old in good health. Source material: blood T cells: a sorted CD56 or NKG2C T cell subset, CD4+ or CD8+ T cells, or bulk PBMC T cells (not recorded which). CDR3 in amino acids: CASSLVAGGPTNEKLFF.